The TCR beta chain described here comes from a study of human T cells and chemical hapten exposure (TCRdb year 2021). Regarding the complete study: For sensitization, 2% DPC in acetone was applied to a roughly 2 cm by roughly 2 cm area of upper inner arm skin. Throughout the roughly 25-week study period, patients were also given weekly therapeutic DPC doses on the scalp. Twenty-nine alopecia patients provided blood for TCR sequencing at one to four time points (pre-sensitization, 2, 6 and 24 weeks). In alopecia patients, the study followed how the peripheral blood TCR repertoire changed in vivo over primary and secondary sensitization to diphenylcyclopropenone (DPC), a hapten. Alopecia areata with under or over 50% scalp involvement, alopecia totalis and alopecia universalis were represented in the patient cohort, which was mostly female. Blood samples were taken from patients before sensitization (week 0) and then at 2, 6 and about 24 weeks after DPC sensitization. Libraries were combined into a pool for sequencing, and differences in TCR yield between samples came mainly from small differences in library volumes within the pool. Patch testing was done on the upper back using Finn chambers containing 0.01% DPC, and results were scored after 6 days according to International Contact Dermatitis Research Group standards.

Overall results and qualifications from the work: Repeated subsampling changed both the strength of the expansion versus patch-test correlation and the threshold at which that correlation became significant. Expanded TCRs formed significantly more large CDR3 similarity clusters than pre-sensitization or healthy control sets, consistent with antigen-driven responses. The number of TCRs above 1 in 1000 frequency did not change with DPC sensitization; there was no evidence of global repertoire structure alterations. Alopecia, a presumed autoimmune disease, was present in all patients, so the immune response of the patients might differ from that of healthy individuals. The number of PT1 expanded TCRs positively correlated with patch test score, significant at thresholds 8, 16 and 32 but not 4.

This clonotype was counted many times. This receptor's antigen is unknown. No quality values exist for individual bases; no much larger clone is one base distant. This specimen's time point label, per the study, means: pre-sensitization, week 0. The meaning of the sample's treatment or condition label: therapeutic diphenylcyclopropenone sensitization with weekly scalp DPC. Blood at each patch-test visit was drawn before the patch test was applied. Eligible patients were aged 18 to 70, diagnosed with alopecia, deemed suitable for DPC therapy, and excluded if pregnant. Total RNA was extracted from unfractionated whole blood that had been collected in Tempus Blood RNA tubes. From the germline V gene (reference sequence), CDR1 is SEHNR and CDR2 is FQNEAQ. The CDR3 runs 16 amino acids, cysteine and phenylalanine included. Solely the CDR3 DNA is kept, with 48 bases framed from the first base. The germline V and J ends show losses of 5 bases and 4 bases respectively, and no gene match explains 7 bases of the junction.

Libraries were prepared through RACE. Sequenced using a NextSeq 500. During library preparation, unique molecular identifiers were attached to individual cDNA molecules so that TCRs could be counted in a quantitative, reproducible way. Both TCR alpha and TCR beta chains were sequenced from each blood RNA sample. The authors' analysis ran thus. Samples had a median of roughly 98,000 TCRs, with a range from roughly 23,224 to 700,000. V, J and CDR3 annotation of the TCR reads was performed with the Decombinator software suite. For PS versus PT1 abundance plots, all samples were subsampled to the same number of TCRs (28,000). TCRs were defined as expanded if absent before sensitization and observed at least eight times at the 2-week time point. The public sequencing data were trimmed at Q25 with fastp and processed into clonotypes with MiXCR by TCRdb, which kept only in-frame beta chains. Identical CDR3 proteins give one entry, which carries the most common genes and DNA. The V and J calls and clone size are TCRdb's, not the authors'. This sample comprises more than 50,000 distinct CDR3 sequences, 5.5% to 7.5% of them detected only once. More than 1.5% of the sample comes from the top ten.

The receptor was isolated from a woman between 25 and 40 years old with alopecia areata. Some clones in this sample may be carry-over from other donors' samples. The V and J segments used are TRBV7-9 and TRBJ2-2; the central 10 bases match TRBD1. The specimen comprised whole blood, sampled in connection with sensitization to the hapten diphenylcyclopropenone (DPC). The CDR3 reads as follows: CASSLSRTGGTGELFF. Read as DNA, the sequence is TGTGCCAGCAGCCTGAGCAGGACAGGGGGCACCGGGGAGCTGTTTTTT.